A selection of T cell receptor beta chains follows, all from one sample in a study of HIV-infected children after antiretroviral therapy interruption. TCRdb re-derived calls from the 3' RACE reads in MiXCR, one entry per CDR3 protein. The profile covers some 38,000 distinct CDR3 sequences, with approximately 7% appearing a single time and about 1% taken by the ten largest. Sequencing used CD45RA+ CD4+ T cells from PBMCs, pooled from several time points, obtained from a donor given antiretroviral therapy, either interrupted or continuous. These receptor sequences come from a pool of human donors with HIV. The CDR3 runs from the conserved cysteine through the conserved F or W. D genes are given only for firm matches. The size entry is marked missing in some rows and otherwise reads once, few, many or a size class.

cdr3_aa,cdr3_nt,v_call,clone_size,d_call,j_call
CSARSGTTSTDTQYF,TGCAGTGCGAGGTCCGGGACAACTAGCACAGATACGCAGTATTTT,TRBV20-1,.,.,TRBJ2-3
CAISESQGSNYGYTF,TGTGCCATCAGTGAGTCGCAGGGGTCCAACTATGGCTACACCTTC,TRBV10-3,many,.,TRBJ1-2
CASSWDRNSPLHF,TGTGCCAGCAGTTGGGACAGGAATTCACCCCTCCACTTT,TRBV12-3/TRBV12-4,few,TRBD1,TRBJ1-6
CASKGLAGPRTQYF,TGTGCCAGCAAGGGACTAGCGGGCCCACGGACCCAGTACTTC,TRBV7-2,many,TRBD2,TRBJ2-5
CATRTGPAKNIQYF,TGTGCCACCCGGACAGGTCCCGCCAAAAACATTCAGTACTTC,TRBV28,.,TRBD1,TRBJ2-4
CASGTPWEKLFF,TGTGCCAGCGGCACTCCTTGGGAAAAACTGTTTTTT,TRBV25-1,.,.,TRBJ1-4
CASVRAGIYGYTF,TGTGCCTCCGTTAGGGCAGGGATCTATGGCTACACCTTC,TRBV7-9,many,.,TRBJ1-2
CSARGRPNQPQHF,TGCAGTGCTAGAGGCCGTCCTAATCAGCCCCAGCATTTT,TRBV20-1,many,.,TRBJ1-5
CASRPGLAGVETQYF,TGTGCCAGCAGACCGGGACTAGCGGGGGTGGAGACCCAGTACTTC,TRBV12-3/TRBV12-4,.,TRBD2,TRBJ2-5
CASRGLAFGTEAFF,TGTGCCAGCAGGGGACTGGCGTTCGGTACTGAAGCTTTCTTT,TRBV13,few,.,TRBJ1-1
CASSLVGQYNEQFF,TGTGCCAGCAGTTTAGTCGGCCAATACAATGAGCAGTTCTTC,TRBV27,few,.,TRBJ2-1
CASSNPLDRADTDTQYF,TGTGCCAGCAGCAATCCCCTGGACAGAGCTGACACAGATACGCAGTATTTT,TRBV21-1,many,.,TRBJ2-3
CASSQVGGPDGQYF,TGCGCCAGCAGCCAAGTTGGGGGACCCGATGGCCAGTACTTC,TRBV4-3,many,.,TRBJ2-5
CASSLSGPTDEAFF,TGTGCCAGCAGTTTATCGGGTCCGACCGATGAAGCTTTCTTT,TRBV27,many,.,TRBJ1-1
CASSKPLVAGTYEQYF,TGTGCCAGCAGCAAACCCCTGGTAGCGGGAACCTACGAGCAGTACTTC,TRBV3-1,many,TRBD2,TRBJ2-7
CASSQVGPTYTQYF,TGTGCCAGCAGCCAAGTGGGACCTACCTATACGCAGTATTTT,TRBV3-1,.,.,TRBJ2-3
CASSEGRAATNEKLFF,TGTGCCAGCAGTGAAGGCAGGGCTGCAACTAATGAAAAACTGTTTTTT,TRBV25-1,.,.,TRBJ1-4
CASSPSGLGTEAFF,TGTGCCAGCAGCCCCAGCGGTTTAGGCACTGAAGCTTTCTTT,TRBV6-5,many,.,TRBJ1-1
CASSQARGSNEQFF,TGCGCCAGCAGTCAGGCCAGGGGGTCGAATGAGCAGTTCTTC,TRBV23-1,many,TRBD1,TRBJ2-1
CASSSGTGDETQYF,TGTGCCAGCAGCTCAGGGACAGGGGACGAGACCCAGTACTTC,TRBV7-2,many,TRBD1,TRBJ2-5
CATRRHTGDTQYF,TGTGCCACCCGCCGGCACACCGGGGATACGCAGTATTTT,TRBV27,.,.,TRBJ2-3
CASSYLGTGAFYF,TGTGCCAGCAGTTACTTAGGGACAGGGGCGTTTTACTTC,TRBV6-5,.,TRBD1,TRBJ1-2
CASSQGGSTGELFF,TGTGCCAGCAGCCAAGGGGGCTCCACCGGGGAGCTGTTTTTT,TRBV3-1,few,.,TRBJ2-2
CAISSGTANQPQHF,TGTGCCATCAGCTCCGGGACAGCCAATCAGCCCCAGCATTTT,TRBV10-3,many,TRBD1,TRBJ1-5
CASSFGVAGNTIYF,TGTGCCAGCAGTTTTGGGGTCGCGGGAAACACCATATATTTT,TRBV28,many,.,TRBJ1-3
CSARAVGTYEQYF,TGCAGTGCTAGGGCGGTTGGAACCTACGAGCAGTACTTC,TRBV20-1,many,.,TRBJ2-7
CASSPTGTYSNQPQHF,TGTGCCAGCTCACCGACAGGGACATATAGCAATCAGCCCCAGCATTTT,TRBV18,many,TRBD1,TRBJ1-5
CSARGQHRGETQYF,TGCAGTGCTAGAGGCCAGCATCGGGGAGAGACCCAGTACTTC,TRBV20-1,.,.,TRBJ2-5
CASREDRSYGYTF,TGTGCCAGCAGGGAGGACCGGTCCTATGGCTACACCTTC,TRBV6-2/TRBV6-3,medium-sized,.,TRBJ1-2
CASTTPGTSYEQYF,TGTGCCAGCACGACCCCAGGGACTAGCTACGAGCAGTACTTC,TRBV28,few,TRBD2,TRBJ2-7
CASTAGETQYF,TGTGCCAGCACTGCTGGGGAGACCCAGTACTTC,TRBV6-6,many,.,TRBJ2-5
CASSSSGKETQYF,TGTGCCAGCAGCAGTAGCGGGAAAGAGACCCAGTACTTC,TRBV5-4,many,TRBD2,TRBJ2-5